The table lists the clone carrying this T cell receptor beta chain with many counts. Its antigen is not identified. The sample is drawn from a study of T cells in Graves' hyperthyroidism and ophthalmopathy. Study-level findings and limits: Ophthalmopathy and stable hyperthyroidism were separated by a 13 V-J model.

Using RNA transcripts as the source, TCR beta CDR3 regions were amplified. HTBI primers were employed in a first-round RT-PCR of the TCR CDR3. TCRdb ran MiXCR on the multiplex PCR reads and lists one entry per CDR3 protein. Of 800,000 or so distinct CDR3 sequences in the sample, about 38% are singletons; the top ten hold about 9%. Patients were excluded for uncontrolled infection, other autoimmune disease, pregnancy or lactation. Diagnoses rested on clinical symptoms, serum thyroxine and TRAb, thyroid ultrasound and orbital computed tomography. The V gene's germline CDR1 is DFQATT and CDR2 SNEGSKA (reference sequence). Trimming removed 5 bases from V and 3 bases from J, with 10 bases in between. The CDR3 has 12 residues.

The J gene is TRBJ1-2, the V gene TRBV20-1, with D tentatively TRBD1 (5 bases). Material: blood. The receptor was isolated from a man younger than 30 with Graves' hyperthyroidism. The CDR3 DNA follows: TGCAGTGCTTCGACAGAATACTATGGCTACACCTTC. As protein: CSASTEYYGYTF.